This entry concerns a single TCR beta chain. The CDR3 contains 13 residues. J gave up 2 bases and V 5 bases, and 3 bases lay outside the gene matches. In germline, CDR1 is GTSNPN, CDR2 SVGIG (reference sequence). This sample was included in a study of blood T cell repertoires in COVID-19. As handled by the study authors: Reference gene primer amplification gave nucleated cell count estimates. The data were produced by immunoSEQ multiplex PCR, yet TCRdb's version contains in-frame clones alone and is incomplete. V, J and clone size reflect that table, while D and trimming were determined from the DNA. Among 300,000 to 400,000 clones, roughly 88% were seen once, and the ten largest hold roughly 1.7%. Patients from Seattle were sampled longitudinally, starting during active infection.

Sequencing input: peripheral blood. The V and J genes are TRBV30 and TRBJ1-5; TRBD1 agrees at 7 bases. The sequence was collected from a woman aged 30 to 39 with COVID-19, enrolled during active disease. CDR3 in amino acids: CAWDTGGNQPQHF. As DNA, the CDR3 is TGTGCCTGGGACACAGGGGGCAATCAGCCCCAGCATTTT.